This T cell receptor (beta chain) is drawn from a study of brain T cells in children with intractable seizures. Study observations and caveats: Viral specificity was inferred only from CDR3 similarity; HCMV serostatus was unknown. Absence of clones before surgery may stem from lower sequencing depth.

Assay used: immunoSEQ multiplex PCR; TCRdb lists only in-frame clones, some missing. This table holds about 340,000 clones, approximately 93% found once. V trimming: 0 bases; J trimming: 4 bases; junction bases outside the gene matches: 2. The CDR3 is 15 amino acids. Germline V gene lookup returns CDR1 MNHEY and CDR2 SVGAGI. Sample time point: blood from clinic visit 5 months post-surgery; TSC patient then seizure free. Sequencing was limited to surgery cases with top T cell transcript signatures in brain tissue. Before surgery, patients took at least one anti-epileptic drug. Comments on this clone: What it binds is not known.

This receptor was identified in a boy in the first two years of life with tuberous sclerosis and intractable seizures. The genes are TRBV6-5 and TRBJ2-2; TRBD2 matches at 7 bases. The sample in question was peripheral blood, obtained approximately 5 months after surgery. DNA of the CDR3: TGTGCCAGCAGTTACTCTGCGGGAGCCACCGGGGAGCTGTTTTTT. Its translation: CASSYSAGATGELFF.